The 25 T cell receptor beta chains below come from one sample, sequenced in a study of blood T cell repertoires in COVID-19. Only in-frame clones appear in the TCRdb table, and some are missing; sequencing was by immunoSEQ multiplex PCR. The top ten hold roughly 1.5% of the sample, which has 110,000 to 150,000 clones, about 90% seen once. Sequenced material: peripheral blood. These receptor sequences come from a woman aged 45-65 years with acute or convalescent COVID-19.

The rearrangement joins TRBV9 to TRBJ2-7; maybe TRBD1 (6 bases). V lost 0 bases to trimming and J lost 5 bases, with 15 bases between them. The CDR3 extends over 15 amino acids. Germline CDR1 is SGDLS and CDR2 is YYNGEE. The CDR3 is CASSVDTGKGNEQYF. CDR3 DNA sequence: TGTGCCAGCAGCGTAGATACAGGGAAAGGGAACGAGCAGTACTTC.

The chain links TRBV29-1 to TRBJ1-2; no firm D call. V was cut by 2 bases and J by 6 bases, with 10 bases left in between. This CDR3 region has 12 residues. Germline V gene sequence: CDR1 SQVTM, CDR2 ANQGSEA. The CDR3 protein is CSVERGEDGYTF. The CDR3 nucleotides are TGCAGCGTTGAACGCGGGGAGGATGGCTACACCTTC.

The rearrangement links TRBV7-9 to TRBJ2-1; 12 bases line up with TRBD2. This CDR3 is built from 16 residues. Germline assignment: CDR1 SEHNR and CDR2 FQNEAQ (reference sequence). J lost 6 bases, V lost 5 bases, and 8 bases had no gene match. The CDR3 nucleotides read TGTGCCAGCAGCACCCCCCGGACTAGCGGGATCAATGAGCAGTTCTTC. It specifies CASSTPRTSGINEQFF.

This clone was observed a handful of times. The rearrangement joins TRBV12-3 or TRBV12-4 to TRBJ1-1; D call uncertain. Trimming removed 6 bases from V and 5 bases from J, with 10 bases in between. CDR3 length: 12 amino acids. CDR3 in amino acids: CASRLGGTEAFF. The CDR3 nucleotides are TGTGCCAGCAGACTCGGCGGGACTGAAGCTTTCTTT.

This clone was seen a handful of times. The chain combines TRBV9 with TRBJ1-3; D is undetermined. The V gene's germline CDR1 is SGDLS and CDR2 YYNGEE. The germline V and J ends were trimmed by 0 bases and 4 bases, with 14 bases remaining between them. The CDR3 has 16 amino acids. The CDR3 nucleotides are TGTGCCAGCAGCGTAGAGCCCCTGGCCGGGGGAAACACCATATATTTT. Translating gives CASSVEPLAGGNTIYF.

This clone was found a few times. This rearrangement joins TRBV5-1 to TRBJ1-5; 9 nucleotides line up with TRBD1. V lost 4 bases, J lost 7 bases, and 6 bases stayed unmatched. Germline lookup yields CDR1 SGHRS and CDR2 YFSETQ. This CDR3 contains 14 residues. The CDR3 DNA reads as TGCGCCAGCAGCACCCGGGACAGGGAGCAGCCCCAGCATTTT. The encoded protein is CASSTRDREQPQHF.

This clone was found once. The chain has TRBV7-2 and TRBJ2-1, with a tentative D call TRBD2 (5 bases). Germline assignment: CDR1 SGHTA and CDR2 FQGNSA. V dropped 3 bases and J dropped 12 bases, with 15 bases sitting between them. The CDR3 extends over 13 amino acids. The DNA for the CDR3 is TGTGCCAGCAGCTTGAATCGGGAAGCTTCGCAGTTCTTC. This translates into CASSLNREASQFF.

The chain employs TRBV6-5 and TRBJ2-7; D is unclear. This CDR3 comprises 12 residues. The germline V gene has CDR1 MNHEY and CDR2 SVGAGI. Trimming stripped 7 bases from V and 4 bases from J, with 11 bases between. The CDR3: CASTNAAYEQYF. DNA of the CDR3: TGTGCCAGCACTAACGCGGCATACGAGCAGTACTTC.

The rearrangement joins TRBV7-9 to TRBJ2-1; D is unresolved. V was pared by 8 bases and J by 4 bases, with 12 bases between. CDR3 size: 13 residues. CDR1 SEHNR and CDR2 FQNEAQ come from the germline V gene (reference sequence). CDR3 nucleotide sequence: TGTGCCAGCGTCCTCCCCGGGTACAATGAGCAGTTCTTC. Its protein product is CASVLPGYNEQFF.

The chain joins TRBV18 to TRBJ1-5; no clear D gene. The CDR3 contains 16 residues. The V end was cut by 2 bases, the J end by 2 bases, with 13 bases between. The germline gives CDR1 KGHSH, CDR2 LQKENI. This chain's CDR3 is CASSPTLLAGNQPQHF. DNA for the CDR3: TGTGCCAGCTCACCAACCCTCTTAGCGGGCAATCAGCCCCAGCATTTT.

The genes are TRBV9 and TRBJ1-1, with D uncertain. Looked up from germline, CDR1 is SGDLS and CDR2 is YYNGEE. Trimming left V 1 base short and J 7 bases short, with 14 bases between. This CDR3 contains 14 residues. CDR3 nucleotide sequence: TGTGCCAGCAGCGTACAGACATTCGCCAATGAAGCTTTCTTT. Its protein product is CASSVQTFANEAFF.

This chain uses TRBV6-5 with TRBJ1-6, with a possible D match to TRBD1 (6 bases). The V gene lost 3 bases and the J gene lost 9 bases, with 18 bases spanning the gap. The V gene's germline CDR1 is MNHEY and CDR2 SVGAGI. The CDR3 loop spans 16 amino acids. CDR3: CASSYHRGARRSPLHF. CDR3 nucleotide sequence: TGTGCCAGCAGTTATCATCGGGGGGCGCGCCGTTCACCCCTCCACTTT.

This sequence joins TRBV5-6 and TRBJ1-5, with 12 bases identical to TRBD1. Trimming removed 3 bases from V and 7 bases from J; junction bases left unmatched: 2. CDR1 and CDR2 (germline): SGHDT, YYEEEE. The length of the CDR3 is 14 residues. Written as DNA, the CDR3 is TGTGCCAGCAGCTACGGGACAGGGGGCCAGCCCCAGCATTTT. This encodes CASSYGTGGQPQHF.

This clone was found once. CDR3 DNA sequence: TGTGCCAGCAGCGGCTCTAGCGGGATTTACAATGAGCAGTTCTTC. It translates to CASSGSSGIYNEQFF. V is TRBV9 and J is TRBJ2-1; 9 bases map to TRBD2. Per the germline V gene, CDR1 is SGDLS and CDR2 is YYNGEE. V trimming: 3 bases; J trimming: 4 bases; junction bases outside the gene matches: 5. The CDR3 totals 15 residues.

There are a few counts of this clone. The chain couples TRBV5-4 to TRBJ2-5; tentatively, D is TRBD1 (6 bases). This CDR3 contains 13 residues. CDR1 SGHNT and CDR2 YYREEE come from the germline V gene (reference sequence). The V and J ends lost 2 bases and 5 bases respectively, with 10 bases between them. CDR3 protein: CASSFRQAETQYF. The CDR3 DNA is TGTGCCAGCAGCTTTAGACAGGCGGAGACCCAGTACTTC.

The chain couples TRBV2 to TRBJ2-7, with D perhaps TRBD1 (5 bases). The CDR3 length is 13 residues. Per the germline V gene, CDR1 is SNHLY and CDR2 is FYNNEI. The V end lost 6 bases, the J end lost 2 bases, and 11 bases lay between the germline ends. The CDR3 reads CASRGASAYEQYF. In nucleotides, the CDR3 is TGTGCCAGCAGAGGGGCTTCCGCCTACGAGCAGTACTTC.

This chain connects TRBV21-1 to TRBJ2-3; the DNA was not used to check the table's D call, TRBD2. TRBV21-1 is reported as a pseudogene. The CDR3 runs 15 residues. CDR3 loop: CASSTEEPSTDTQYF. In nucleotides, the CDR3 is TGTGCCAGCAGCACGGAGGAGCCAAGCACAGATACGCAGTATTTT.

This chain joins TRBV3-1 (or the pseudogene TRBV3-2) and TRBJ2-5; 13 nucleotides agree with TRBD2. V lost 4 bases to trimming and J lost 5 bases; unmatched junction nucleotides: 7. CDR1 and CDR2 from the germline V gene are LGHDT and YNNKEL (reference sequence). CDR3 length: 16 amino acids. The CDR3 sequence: CASSPTSGGAGETQYF. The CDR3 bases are TGTGCCAGCAGCCCCACTAGCGGGGGGGCAGGGGAGACCCAGTACTTC.

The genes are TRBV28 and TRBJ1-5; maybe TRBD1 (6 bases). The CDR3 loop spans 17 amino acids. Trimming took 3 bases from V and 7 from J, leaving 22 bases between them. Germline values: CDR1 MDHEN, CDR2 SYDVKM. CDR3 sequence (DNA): TGTGCCAGCAGTTTCGACCTATCCGGGGGGGCCTGGCAGCCCCAGCATTTT. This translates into CASSFDLSGGAWQPQHF. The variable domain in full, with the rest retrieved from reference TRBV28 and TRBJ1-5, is DVKVTQSSRYLVKRTGEKVFLECVQDMDHENMFWYRQDPGLGLRLIYFSYDVKMKEKGDIPEGYSVSREKKERFSLILESASTNQTSMYLCASSFDLSGGAWQPQHFGDGTRLSIL.

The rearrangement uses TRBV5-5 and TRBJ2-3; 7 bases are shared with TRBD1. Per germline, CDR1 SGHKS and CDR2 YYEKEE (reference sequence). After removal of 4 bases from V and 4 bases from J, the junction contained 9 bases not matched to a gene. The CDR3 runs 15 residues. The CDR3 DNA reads TGTGCCAGCAGCCGCGGGCAGGGGGTACCAGATACGCAGTATTTT. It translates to CASSRGQGVPDTQYF.

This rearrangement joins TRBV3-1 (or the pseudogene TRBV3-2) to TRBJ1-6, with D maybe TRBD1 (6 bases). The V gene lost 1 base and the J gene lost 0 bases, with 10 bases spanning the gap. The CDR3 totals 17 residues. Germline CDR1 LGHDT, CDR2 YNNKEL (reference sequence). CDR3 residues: CASSQVLQGSYNSPLHF. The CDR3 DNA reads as TGTGCCAGCAGCCAAGTCTTACAGGGCTCCTATAATTCACCCCTCCACTTT.

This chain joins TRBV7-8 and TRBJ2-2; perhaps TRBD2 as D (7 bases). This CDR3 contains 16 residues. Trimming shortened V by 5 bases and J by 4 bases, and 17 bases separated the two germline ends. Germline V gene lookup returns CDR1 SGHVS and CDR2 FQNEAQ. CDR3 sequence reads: CASSPRRGGRTGELFF. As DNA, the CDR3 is TGTGCCAGCAGCCCACGGCGCGGGGGCCGCACCGGGGAGCTGTTTTTT.

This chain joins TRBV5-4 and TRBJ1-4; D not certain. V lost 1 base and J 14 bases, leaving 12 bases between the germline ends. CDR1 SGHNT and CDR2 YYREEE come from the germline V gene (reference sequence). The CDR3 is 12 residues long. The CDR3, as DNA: TGTGCCAGCAGCTTGCGTACCTCCCGGCTGTTTTTT. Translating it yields CASSLRTSRLFF.

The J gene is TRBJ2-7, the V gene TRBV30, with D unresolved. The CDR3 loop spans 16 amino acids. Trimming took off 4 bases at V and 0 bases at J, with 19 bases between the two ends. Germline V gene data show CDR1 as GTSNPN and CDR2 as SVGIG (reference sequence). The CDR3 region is CAWTGIEAASSYEQYF. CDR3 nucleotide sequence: TGTGCCTGGACCGGTATCGAAGCCGCGAGCTCCTACGAGCAGTACTTC.

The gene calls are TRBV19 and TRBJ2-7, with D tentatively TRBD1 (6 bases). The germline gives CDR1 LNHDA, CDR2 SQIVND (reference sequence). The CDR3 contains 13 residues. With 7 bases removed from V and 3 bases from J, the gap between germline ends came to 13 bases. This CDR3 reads CASMDSNLYEQYF. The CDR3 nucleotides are TGTGCCAGTATGGACAGTAACCTCTACGAGCAGTACTTC.